The 15 T cell receptor beta chains presented below share a single source sample, sequenced in a study of T cell responses to AZD1222 COVID-19 vaccine. The assay was immunoSEQ multiplex PCR, and TCRdb's table has in-frame clones only and misses some. The profile shows about 120,000 clones, 93% of them singletons. Sample: peripheral blood, taken 28 days after the second AZD1222 dose. These receptors all come from an adult who received the AZD1222 COVID-19 vaccine.

The chain carries TRBV5-1 and TRBJ2-2; 12 bases match TRBD2. V lost 4 bases, J lost 0 bases, and 4 bases stayed unmatched. CDR3 size: 17 residues. Germline V gene sequence: CDR1 SGHRS, CDR2 YFSETQ. This chain's CDR3 is CASSLTSGGPNTGELFF. DNA of the CDR3: TGCGCCAGCAGCCTGACTAGCGGGGGCCCGAACACCGGGGAGCTGTTTTTT.

The CDR3 protein is CASSRLLSYEQYF. The CDR3 nucleotides are TGTGCCAGCAGCCGCTTACTATCCTACGAGCAGTACTTC. The V call is TRBV6-1, the J call TRBJ2-7; D is unresolved. V gave up 6 bases and J gave up 1 base, with 10 bases separating them. The V gene's germline CDR1 is MNHNS and CDR2 SASEGT. This CDR3 comprises 13 residues.

This clone was seen only once. This chain connects TRBV4-1 to TRBJ2-4; 12 bases are a match to TRBD2. The CDR3 has 17 amino acids. In germline, CDR1 is MGHRA, CDR2 YSYEKL. The junction had 5 bases not matched to a gene; V was cut back by 1 base and J by 4 bases. CDR3 DNA sequence: TGCGCCAGCAGCCAAGTAACTAGCGGGAGGTTGAAAAACATTCAGTACTTC. Translating gives CASSQVTSGRLKNIQYF.

The chain combines TRBV6-2 or TRBV6-3 with TRBJ2-1; 9 positions match TRBD2. Germline CDR1 is MNHEY and CDR2 is SVGEGT. CDR3 size: 16 residues. Trimming cost V 6 bases and J 0 bases; bases outside gene matches: 6. The CDR3 nucleotides read TGTGCCAGCAGCAGACTAGCGGAACTCTCCTACAATGAGCAGTTCTTC. The encoded protein is CASSRLAELSYNEQFF.

This sequence joins TRBV29-1 and TRBJ1-1; D remains ambiguous. The CDR3 is made up of 14 amino acids. V gave up 6 bases and J gave up 4 bases, with 18 bases separating them. CDR1 is SQVTM, CDR2 ANQGSEA, per germline. The CDR3 protein is CSVGQSSGRTEAFF. The CDR3 DNA follows: TGCAGCGTCGGGCAGTCAAGCGGACGCACTGAAGCTTTCTTT.

V usage is TRBV2 and J usage is TRBJ2-7; 10 bases agree with TRBD2. The CDR3 spans 16 residues. V lost 4 bases and J lost 0; bases outside the gene matches: 6. Germline CDR1 reads SNHLY; CDR2 reads FYNNEI. CDR3 sequence reads: CASSGLAGASSYEQYF. Written as DNA, the CDR3 is TGTGCCAGCAGTGGGCTAGCGGGGGCTAGCTCCTACGAGCAGTACTTC.

The rearrangement links TRBV27 to TRBJ2-7; no definite D call. The germline V gene has CDR1 MNHEY and CDR2 SMNVEV (reference sequence). With 5 bases removed from V and 9 bases from J, the gap between germline ends came to 17 bases. The CDR3 sequence is 13 residues long. CDR3 region: CASSPGSGVGQYF. In DNA form, the CDR3 reads TGTGCCAGCAGTCCCGGTTCCGGTGTGGGGCAGTACTTC.

The V and J genes are TRBV9 and TRBJ2-1; D is uncertain. Germline assignment: CDR1 SGDLS and CDR2 YYNGEE. The CDR3 extends over 11 amino acids. V dropped 0 bases and J dropped 8 bases, with 3 bases sitting between them. CDR3 nucleotide sequence: TGTGCCAGCAGCGTAGGGTATGAGCAGTTCTTC. Encoded protein: CASSVGYEQFF.

This chain links TRBV5-1 with TRBJ1-6, with 9 bases identical to TRBD1. Germline V gene sequence: CDR1 SGHRS, CDR2 YFSETQ. The CDR3 contains 18 residues. With V trimmed by 4 bases and J by 0 bases, 8 bases remained unmatched. The CDR3 loop reads CASSRGQGQSSYNSPLHF. Here the CDR3 DNA reads TGCGCCAGCAGCCGGGGACAGGGACAATCCTCCTATAATTCACCCCTCCACTTT.

J is TRBJ1-5 and V is TRBV19; perhaps TRBD1 as D (6 bases). This CDR3 contains 15 residues. Germline V gives CDR1 LNHDA, CDR2 SQIVND (reference sequence). The V end lost 3 bases, the J end lost 5 bases, and 14 bases lay between the germline ends. The chain's CDR3 is CASSIRSGADQPQHF. CDR3 DNA: TGTGCCAGTAGTATCCGTTCGGGGGCCGATCAGCCCCAGCATTTT. Full variable domain (outside the CDR3, taken from reference TRBV19 and TRBJ1-5): DGGITQSPKYLFRKEGQNVTLSCEQNLNHDAMYWYRQDPGQGLRLIYYSQIVNDFQKGDIAEGYSVSREKKESFPLTVTSAQKNPTAFYLCASSIRSGADQPQHFGDGTRLSIL.

This clone was counted only a few times. This chain joins TRBV4-3 and TRBJ1-6; possibly TRBD1 for D (5 bases). V lost 0 bases, J lost 7 bases, and 16 bases lay in between. The CDR3 is 17 amino acids. CDR1 LGHNA and CDR2 YSLEER come from the germline V gene. The CDR3 DNA sequence: TGCGCCAGCAGCCAAGATCAATATCGGGGGTCAAATTCACCCCTCCACTTT. As protein: CASSQDQYRGSNSPLHF.

CDR3: CASSWDRGQAGELFF. The CDR3, as DNA: TGTGCCAGCAGCTGGGACAGGGGGCAGGCCGGGGAGCTGTTTTTT. The chain is built from TRBV7-9 and TRBJ2-2, with 12 bases aligning to TRBD1. The germline gives CDR1 SEHNR, CDR2 FQNEAQ (reference sequence). After removal of 4 bases from V and 6 bases from J, the junction contained 3 bases not matched to a gene. This CDR3 contains 15 residues.

The chain is built from TRBV2 and TRBJ1-6; TRBD1 is a possible D gene (6 bases). CDR1 and CDR2 (germline): SNHLY, FYNNEI. Trimming pared 6 bases from V and 9 bases from J, leaving 15 bases between. The CDR3 runs to 14 residues. The CDR3 sequence: CASRDSSPGSPLHF. CDR3 nucleotide sequence: TGTGCCAGCAGGGACAGTAGTCCCGGTTCACCCCTCCACTTT.

The rearrangement joins TRBV29-1 to TRBJ2-7; D could derive from TRBD1 or TRBD2 (6 bases each). V lost 4 bases and J lost 2, with 12 bases in between. The germline gives CDR1 SQVTM, CDR2 ANQGSEA. The CDR3 covers 13 residues. CDR3 loop: CSVAGADPYEQYF. For the CDR3, the DNA is TGCAGCGTTGCGGGGGCCGACCCCTACGAGCAGTACTTC.

The J gene is TRBJ2-1, the V gene TRBV6-5; 9 bases line up with TRBD2. CDR3 length equals 15 residues. V shed 5 bases and J 10 bases; nucleotides not matched to a gene: 12. In germline, CDR1 is MNHEY, CDR2 SVGAGI. The chain's CDR3 is CASSPLAGGPKEQFF. CDR3 bases: TGTGCCAGCAGTCCCCTCGCGGGGGGGCCGAAGGAGCAGTTCTTC.